These T cell receptor beta chains were read from a single sample in a study of cytomegalovirus exposure and HLA in healthy donors. Only in-frame clones appear in the TCRdb table, and some are missing; sequencing was by immunoSEQ multiplex PCR. The repertoire holds under 200,000 clones, with 65% to 70% as singletons. Sequences were obtained from PBMCs. These receptors were obtained from a young woman in good health and CMV-seropositive. Both conserved end residues are part of each CDR3. D genes are given only for firm matches. Clone size appears in some rows only: once, few, many, or a class for an expanded clone.

j_call v_call clone_size d_call cdr3_aa cdr3_nt
TRBJ1-4 TRBV19 NA TRBD1 CASSPTGEEKLFF TGTGCCAGTAGTCCGACAGGGGAAGAAAAACTGTTTTTT
TRBJ2-1 TRBV15 few TRBD2 CATSSGLAEPNEQFF TGTGCCACCAGCAGCGGACTAGCGGAGCCTAATGAGCAGTTCTTC
TRBJ2-3 TRBV4-1 NA TRBD2 CASSPASGGFTDTQYF TGCGCCAGCAGCCCTGCTAGCGGGGGGTTCACAGATACGCAGTATTTT
TRBJ2-3 TRBV5-1 NA NA CASSLSRSTTDTQYF TGCGCCAGCAGCTTGAGCAGGTCGACCACAGATACGCAGTATTTT
TRBJ2-5 TRBV5-1 NA TRBD1 CASSPDRGRETQYF TGCGCCAGCAGCCCCGACAGGGGCCGCGAGACCCAGTACTTC
TRBJ2-1 TRBV10-3 NA NA CAISDQLSSYNEQFF TGTGCCATCAGTGACCAATTGAGCTCCTACAATGAGCAGTTCTTC
TRBJ2-2 TRBV2 few NA CASSDSFYFAPSRTGELFF TGTGCCAGCAGTGATTCTTTTTACTTTGCCCCCTCGAGGACCGGGGAGCTGTTTTTT
TRBJ1-1 TRBV5-1 once NA CASSSIRGRGNTEAFF TGCGCCAGCAGCTCGATCAGGGGCCGGGGGAACACTGAAGCTTTCTTT
TRBJ2-5 TRBV30 NA NA CAWSLEVPRDYQETQYF TGTGCCTGGAGTCTGGAGGTGCCACGAGATTACCAAGAGACCCAGTACTTC
TRBJ2-5 TRBV21-1 NA NA CASSNIWWGGPKETQYF TGTGCCAGCAGCAATATATGGTGGGGGGGACCCAAAGAGACCCAGTACTTC
TRBJ2-3 TRBV5-1 NA TRBD2 CASSLVTSGSTDTQYF TGCGCCAGCAGCCTGGTTACTAGCGGTAGCACAGATACGCAGTATTTT
TRBJ2-6 TRBV5-1 NA NA CASSAGVTGANVLTF TGCGCCAGCAGCGCCGGGGTAACCGGGGCCAACGTCCTGACTTTC
TRBJ2-3 TRBV4-3 NA TRBD2 CASSQERTSGSDTQYF TGCGCCAGCAGCCAAGAAAGGACTAGCGGGTCAGATACGCAGTATTTT
TRBJ2-6 TRBV9 few NA CASSTLDITGSGANVLTF TGTGCCAGCAGCACGTTGGACATTACTGGCTCTGGGGCCAACGTCCTGACTTTC
TRBJ2-7 TRBV7-9 few NA CASSSVNYEQYF TGTGCCAGCAGCTCCGTTAACTACGAGCAGTACTTC
TRBJ2-5 TRBV30 NA TRBD1 CAWSGTGMYQETQYF TGTGCCTGGAGCGGGACAGGGATGTACCAAGAGACCCAGTACTTC
TRBJ2-7 TRBV2 few TRBD1 CASSATGGYEQYF TGTGCCAGCAGTGCGACAGGGGGCTACGAGCAGTACTTC
TRBJ2-7 TRBV9 once TRBD2 CASSRGGTGTYEQYF TGTGCCAGCAGTCGGGGGGGGACTGGGACCTACGAGCAGTACTTC
TRBJ2-7 TRBV6-1 NA NA CASGPTGTYEQYF TGTGCCAGCGGTCCGACGGGGACCTACGAGCAGTACTTC
TRBJ2-7 TRBV30 NA NA CAWTRPGKGYEQYF TGTGCCTGGACCAGACCGGGAAAGGGCTACGAGCAGTACTTC
TRBJ2-3 TRBV30 NA TRBD1 CAWSVGQGADTQYF TGTGCCTGGAGTGTCGGACAGGGTGCAGATACGCAGTATTTT
TRBJ1-2 TRBV2 NA NA CAGIIQGFYGYTF TGTGCCGGTATAATACAGGGTTTCTATGGCTACACCTTC
TRBJ2-7 TRBV5-1 NA NA CASSLVTAENEQYF TGCGCCAGCAGCTTGGTGACCGCGGAGAACGAGCAGTACTTC